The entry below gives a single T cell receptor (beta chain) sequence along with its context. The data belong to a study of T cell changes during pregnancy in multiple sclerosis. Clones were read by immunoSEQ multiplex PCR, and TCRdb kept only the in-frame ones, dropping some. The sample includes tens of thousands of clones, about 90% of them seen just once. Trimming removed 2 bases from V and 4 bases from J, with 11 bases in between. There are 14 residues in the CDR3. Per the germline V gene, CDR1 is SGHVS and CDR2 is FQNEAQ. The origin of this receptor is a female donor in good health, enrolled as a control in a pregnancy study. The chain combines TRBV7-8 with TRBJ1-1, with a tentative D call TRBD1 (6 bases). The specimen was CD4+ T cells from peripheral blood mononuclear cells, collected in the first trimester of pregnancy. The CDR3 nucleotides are TGTGCCAGCAGCTTACGTGTAGGGGGCACTGAAGCTTTCTTT. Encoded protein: CASSLRVGGTEAFF.